This T cell receptor (beta chain) derives from a study of response to subunit inactivated influenza vaccine. TCRdb passed the RT-PCR reads through MiXCR, listing each CDR3 protein once. In the table there are roughly 500,000 distinct CDR3 sequences, under 25% of which are singletons. These same records also appear under a second study, on T cells expressing NK-cell markers. That report adds: 5'RACE template switching built TCR beta cDNA with unique molecular identifiers. In the group of eight sequenced donors, seven were HCMV-seropositive and one was seronegative.

The sequencing here drew on CD4+ T cells sorted from PBMCs, taken less than 13 days after vaccination. This clonotype was obtained from a man aged 50 to 60 who received an inactivated influenza vaccine.

In DNA form, the CDR3 reads TGTGCCGCAGCCGCGACTTACGAACGAGGCACCGGGGAGCTGTTTTTT. The encoded protein is CAAAATYERGTGELFF. This sequence joins TRBV10-3 and TRBJ2-2; D is ambiguous. Per the germline V gene, CDR1 is ENHRY and CDR2 is SYGVKD. Trimming took off 11 bases at V and 4 bases at J, with 23 bases between the two ends. The CDR3 extends over 16 amino acids.